These 31 T cell receptor beta chains came from one sample sequenced in a study of spatial heterogeneity in lung cancer. Indicated time point: sample taken at primary tumor resection. General study results and limits: How many expanded intratumoral alpha and beta TCRs were present tracked the tumor mutation count, which was a count of nonsynonymous mutations.

Each CDR3 protein is one row after TCRdb ran MiXCR on the 5' RACE reads. Of fewer than 5,500 distinct CDR3 sequences listed, roughly 7.5% are singletons. The antigens of these receptors remain unknown. The source material was lung tumor tissue, sampled at surgery. The source is a male donor with early-stage non-small cell lung cancer.

This chain links TRBV27 with TRBJ2-3, with unresolved D. CDR1 is MNHEY and CDR2 is SMNVEV in the germline V gene (reference sequence). V lost 8 bases and J 0 bases, leaving 3 bases between the germline ends. This CDR3 is built from 11 residues. The chain's CDR3 is CASGSTDTQYF. The CDR3 nucleotides are TGTGCCAGCGGAAGCACAGATACGCAGTATTTT.

By sample share, this clonotype is medium-sized. The chain recombines TRBV5-6 with TRBJ2-3; 9 bases are shared with TRBD1. The germline gives CDR1 SGHDT, CDR2 YYEEEE. The CDR3 is made up of 14 amino acids. The ends lost 4 bases at V and 3 bases at J; junction bases unmatched: 3. The CDR3 DNA reads TGTGCCAGCAGCGCTGGACAGGGGACAGATACGCAGTATTTT. Its translation: CASSAGQGTDTQYF. The full variable domain, its missing parts supplied by reference TRBV5-6 and TRBJ2-3, is DAGVTQSPTHLIKTRGQQVTLRCSPKSGHDTVSWYQQALGQGPQFIFQYYEEEERQRGNFPDRFSGHQFPNYSSELNVNALLLGDSALYLCASSAGQGTDTQYFGPGTRLTVL.

This clonotype is medium-sized in the sample. The chain uses TRBV20-1 and TRBJ2-5, with no clear D. Germline CDR1 reads DFQATT; CDR2 reads SNEGSKA (reference sequence). This CDR3 contains 10 residues. V lost 0 bases to trimming and J lost 10 bases, with 6 bases between them. In DNA, the CDR3 is TGCAGTGCTAGAGAATGGGACCAGTACTTC. It is translated as CSAREWDQYF.

This clonotype is medium-sized (0.01 to 0.1%) in the sample. The V call is TRBV7-6, the J call TRBJ1-2; D unresolved. The V and J ends lost 4 bases and 5 bases respectively, with 17 bases between them. CDR1 is SGHVS, CDR2 FNYEAQ, per germline. The CDR3 covers 15 residues. The CDR3 is CASSSQPAGGYGYTF. For the CDR3, the DNA is TGTGCCAGCAGCTCCCAACCGGCAGGAGGTTATGGCTACACCTTC. Complete variable domain (other parts from reference TRBV7-6 and TRBJ1-2): GAGVSQSPRYKVTKRGQDVALRCDPISGHVSLYWYRQALGQGPEFLTYFNYEAQQDKSGLPNDRFSAERPEGSISTLTIQRTEQRDSAMYRCASSSQPAGGYGYTFGSGTRLTVV.

The chain couples TRBV4-1 to TRBJ1-2, with D tentatively TRBD1 (5 bases). The CDR3 has 16 amino acids. Germline assignment: CDR1 MGHRA and CDR2 YSYEKL. The V end lost 3 bases, the J end lost 4 bases, and 18 bases lay between the germline ends. Here the CDR3 reads CASSQGLKRLSYGYTF. The DNA of the CDR3 is TGCGCCAGCAGCCAGGGGCTTAAAAGACTTAGCTATGGCTACACCTTC.

This clonotype is classed as medium-sized (0.01 to 0.1%). J is TRBJ2-3 and V is TRBV5-1, with D perhaps TRBD2 (5 bases). The germline V gene encodes CDR1 SGHRS and CDR2 YFSETQ. Trimming took 4 bases from V and 6 from J, leaving 21 bases between them. The CDR3 has 16 residues. CDR3 DNA sequence: TGCGCCAGCAGCCCGGAAGTCATGGTGGCGGGCGATACGCAGTATTTT. The encoded protein is CASSPEVMVAGDTQYF.

In this sample, this clonotype is medium-sized. The V call is TRBV12-3 or TRBV12-4, the J call TRBJ1-3; D unresolved. The ends were cut back, 8 bases at V and 0 bases at J, with 11 bases in the middle. The CDR3 has 14 residues. This CDR3 reads CASLRGSSGNTIYF. The CDR3 nucleotides are TGTGCCAGCCTCCGCGGGAGCTCTGGAAACACCATATATTTT.

At least ten counts were recorded for this clonotype. This chain connects TRBV6-5 to TRBJ2-4; D gene unclear. Trimming removed 7 bases at V and 0 bases at J, with 16 bases between. Germline-derived CDR1 and CDR2 are MNHEY and SVGAGI. The length of the CDR3 is 16 residues. The CDR3 loop reads CASTTTQTLAKNIQYF. As DNA, the CDR3 is TGTGCCAGCACCACTACACAGACCCTAGCCAAAAACATTCAGTACTTC.

By share of the sample, this clonotype is medium-sized. The V call is TRBV3-1, the J call TRBJ2-5; either TRBD1 or TRBD2 may fit D (5 bases each). Germline assignment: CDR1 LGHDT and CDR2 YNNKEL (reference sequence). Deletions cut 4 bases from V and 10 bases from J, with 13 bases between. This CDR3 has 12 amino acids. The CDR3, as DNA: TGTGCCAGCAGCCTCAAGGAGAGGGGCCAGTACTTC. It specifies CASSLKERGQYF.

This clonotype is labeled as medium-sized. V gene TRBV14 combines with J gene TRBJ1-1, with D uncertain. From germline, CDR1 is SGHDN and CDR2 FVKESK. Trimming shortened V by 0 bases and J by 7 bases, and 12 bases separated the two germline ends. The length of the CDR3 is 14 residues. The CDR3 coding sequence is TGTGCCAGCAGCCAAGATCGTGGGTGGGATGAAGCTTTCTTT. Protein sequence: CASSQDRGWDEAFF.

By its share, this clonotype is medium-sized. V usage is TRBV2 and J usage is TRBJ1-5; D is unresolved. V shed 9 bases and J shed 3 bases, with 9 bases lying between them. The CDR3 has 12 amino acids. CDR1 and CDR2 (germline): SNHLY, FYNNEI. The chain's CDR3 is CASQRSNQPQHF. CDR3 coding DNA: TGTGCCAGTCAGAGGTCCAATCAGCCCCAGCATTTT.

This clonotype has more than one count but fewer than ten. The chain links TRBV2 to TRBJ1-2; the D gene is possibly TRBD1 (6 bases). CDR1 and CDR2 (germline): SNHLY, FYNNEI. The germline V and J ends were trimmed by 4 bases and 6 bases, with 18 bases remaining between them. This CDR3 contains 15 residues. CDR3 loop: CASSGGGIFVNGYTF. The DNA for the CDR3 is TGTGCCAGCAGTGGAGGGGGGATTTTTGTAAATGGCTACACCTTC.

This clonotype is deemed medium-sized. The chain links TRBV6-6 to TRBJ2-3; D is perhaps TRBD1 or TRBD2 (5 bases each). V was cut by 0 bases and J by 5 bases, with 12 bases left in between. This CDR3 has 15 amino acids. Germline CDR1 reads MNHNY; CDR2 reads SVGAGI (reference sequence). The CDR3: CASSYSLGTIDTQYF. DNA of the CDR3: TGTGCCAGCAGTTACTCCCTAGGGACGATAGATACGCAGTATTTT.

Judged by abundance, this clonotype is medium-sized. The chain recombines TRBV5-8 with TRBJ1-1; D gene uncertain. CDR3 length: 16 residues. Germline V CDR1 and CDR2: SGHTS, YDEGEE. The V gene lost 0 bases and the J gene lost 11 bases, with 23 bases spanning the gap. This CDR3 is CASSLAMMRREAGAFF. The DNA of the CDR3 is TGTGCCAGCAGCTTGGCCATGATGAGGAGGGAGGCGGGGGCTTTCTTT.

Relative to its sample, this clonotype is large. V usage is TRBV30 and J usage is TRBJ1-1, with D unresolved. CDR1 and CDR2 from the germline V gene are GTSNPN and SVGIG (reference sequence). The CDR3 totals 14 residues. V was trimmed by 4 bases and J by 0 bases, leaving 12 bases between them. The CDR3 is CAWKTDGMNTEAFF. The CDR3 DNA reads TGTGCCTGGAAAACAGACGGGATGAACACTGAAGCTTTCTTT.

By share, this clonotype counts as medium-sized. CDR3 nucleotides: TGTGCCAGCAGTTTGGAAGGATACGAGCAGTACTTC. Protein sequence: CASSLEGYEQYF. J is TRBJ2-7 and V is TRBV28; D call uncertain. Germline CDR1 is MDHEN and CDR2 is SYDVKM. The CDR3 length is 12 residues. With 3 bases removed from V and 4 bases from J, the gap between germline ends came to 7 bases.

By share of the sample, this clonotype is medium-sized. For the CDR3, the DNA is TGTGCCAGCAGTTACAAATTAGAGAGCACCGGGGAGCTGTTTTTT. Translation: CASSYKLESTGELFF. V gene TRBV6-5 combines with J gene TRBJ2-2, with unresolved D. Trimming took off 2 bases at V and 4 bases at J, with 11 bases between the two ends. This CDR3 spans 15 amino acids. Germline V gene lookup returns CDR1 MNHEY and CDR2 SVGAGI.

By share, this clonotype ranks as medium-sized. The CDR3 region is CASSLSRVNGYTF. The CDR3 DNA sequence: TGCGCCAGCAGCTTGAGCAGGGTTAATGGCTACACCTTC. The V gene is TRBV5-1, the J gene TRBJ1-2, with D possibly TRBD1 on 5 matching bases. Per germline, CDR1 SGHRS and CDR2 YFSETQ. Trimming took 1 base from V and 6 from J, leaving 10 bases between them. This CDR3 has 13 residues.

The gene calls are TRBV3-1 and TRBJ2-3, with D hard to call. Germline values: CDR1 LGHDT, CDR2 YNNKEL (reference sequence). Between the trimmed V and J ends, which lost 7 bases and 0 bases, there was a span of 11 bases. CDR3 size: 14 residues. CDR3 sequence: CASTSEPSTDTQYF. The CDR3 DNA follows: TGTGCCAGCACCTCTGAGCCCAGCACAGATACGCAGTATTTT.

This clonotype was counted ten times or more. This chain links TRBV18 with TRBJ2-7; 8 bases fit TRBD1. Trimming removed 5 bases from V and 2 bases from J; junction bases left unmatched: 14. The length of the CDR3 is 17 residues. Germline V gene sequence: CDR1 KGHSH, CDR2 LQKENI. CDR3: CASSSGTGKPRTYEQYF. CDR3 DNA: TGTGCCAGCTCATCTGGGACAGGCAAGCCTCGTACCTACGAGCAGTACTTC.

In its sample, this clonotype is large. This chain joins TRBV7-2 and TRBJ2-7, with D perhaps matching TRBD2 (6 bases). CDR3 length: 14 amino acids. Germline V gives CDR1 SGHTA, CDR2 FQGNSA. The V gene lost 4 bases and the J gene lost 2 bases, with 12 bases spanning the gap. CDR3: CASSSPSVAYEQYF. In DNA, the CDR3 is TGTGCCAGCAGCTCCCCTAGCGTGGCCTACGAGCAGTACTTC.

This clonotype rates as large. The chain is built from TRBV20-1 and TRBJ2-1; 9 bases fit TRBD2. J was trimmed by 1 base and V by 7 bases; bases with no gene match: 11. The CDR3 is 16 residues long. CDR1 is DFQATT and CDR2 is SNEGSKA in the germline V gene (reference sequence). DNA for the CDR3: TGCAGTGGAACGGTTCTGGCGGGAGGGTCCTACAATGAGCAGTTCTTC. This translates into CSGTVLAGGSYNEQFF.

This clonotype is medium-sized within its sample. The rearrangement uses TRBV30 and TRBJ2-5, with 8 bases identical to TRBD2. This CDR3 comprises 12 residues. CDR1 is GTSNPN, CDR2 SVGIG, per germline (reference sequence). The junction had 3 bases not matched to a gene; V was cut back by 4 bases and J by 5 bases. The CDR3 sequence: CAWTPGGETQYF. The CDR3 DNA is TGTGCCTGGACCCCGGGAGGGGAGACCCAGTACTTC.

By frequency in the sample, this clonotype is medium-sized (0.01 to 0.1%). This chain uses TRBV12-3 or TRBV12-4 with TRBJ2-3, with 10 positions matching TRBD2. With V trimmed by 3 bases and J by 4 bases, 4 bases remained unmatched. The length of the CDR3 is 15 residues. The CDR3 protein is CASSFAAGGPDTQYF. CDR3 nucleotide sequence: TGTGCCAGCAGTTTCGCAGCGGGAGGGCCAGATACGCAGTATTTT.

This clonotype turned up a few times. V and J are TRBV6-2 or TRBV6-3 and TRBJ2-7; no firm D call. CDR1 and CDR2 (germline): MNHEY, SVGEGT. V dropped 3 bases and J dropped 3 bases, with 12 bases sitting between them. The CDR3 loop spans 14 amino acids. The CDR3 region is CASSYYPRSYEQYF. Here the CDR3 DNA reads TGTGCCAGCAGTTATTACCCTAGGAGCTACGAGCAGTACTTC.

This clonotype came up many times. The chain couples TRBV20-1 to TRBJ2-1; D is perhaps TRBD2 (6 bases). The CDR3 runs 17 residues. The ends were cut back, 6 bases at V and 0 bases at J, with 21 bases in the middle. Germline V gene lookup returns CDR1 DFQATT and CDR2 SNEGSKA (reference sequence). CDR3 loop: CSAGGGNSGSSYNEQFF. Written as DNA, the CDR3 is TGCAGTGCCGGCGGCGGCAATAGCGGAAGCTCCTACAATGAGCAGTTCTTC.

This clonotype was detected ten times or more. The V gene is TRBV4-3, the J gene TRBJ1-2, with D maybe TRBD1 (6 bases). The germline V gene encodes CDR1 LGHNA and CDR2 YSLEER. CDR3 size: 14 residues. With 4 bases removed from V and 6 bases from J, the gap between germline ends came to 15 bases. CDR3 sequence: CASSPSGQWNGYTF. The DNA for the CDR3 is TGCGCCAGCAGCCCCTCCGGACAGTGGAATGGCTACACCTTC.

By share, this clonotype counts as medium-sized. This chain links TRBV6-5 with TRBJ2-3; the match to TRBD2 covers 9 bases. The CDR3 contains 16 residues. Germline CDR1 and CDR2: MNHEY and SVGAGI. The junction had 5 bases not matched to a gene; V was cut back by 2 bases and J by 2 bases. CDR3 coding DNA: TGTGCCAGCAGTTACCAGAGCGGGGGGACCACAGATACGCAGTATTTT. Translation: CASSYQSGGTTDTQYF.

By its share, this clonotype is medium-sized. The genes are TRBV5-8 and TRBJ2-3, with 7 positions matching TRBD2. The junction had 9 bases not matched to a gene; V was cut back by 0 bases and J by 2 bases. The germline gives CDR1 SGHTS, CDR2 YDEGEE. This CDR3 contains 17 residues. CDR3 nucleotide sequence: TGTGCCAGCAGCTTGGTGCTCCTAGCGGACTCCACAGATACGCAGTATTTT. Protein: CASSLVLLADSTDTQYF.

There are many counts of this clonotype. This chain connects TRBV4-2 to TRBJ2-1; D is unresolved. Trimming took off 0 bases at V and 5 bases at J, with 11 bases between the two ends. The CDR3 is 15 residues long. Looked up from germline, CDR1 is LGHNA and CDR2 is YNFKEQ. For the CDR3, the DNA is TGTGCCAGCAGCCAAGAATTAACAGCAAACAATGAGCAGTTCTTC. This gives the protein CASSQELTANNEQFF.

This clonotype was seen repeatedly, ten times or more. J is TRBJ2-7 and V is TRBV7-6, with D hard to call. Trimming shortened V by 5 bases and J by 3 bases, and 11 bases separated the two germline ends. The CDR3 covers 13 residues. Per the germline V gene, CDR1 is SGHVS and CDR2 is FNYEAQ. The CDR3 DNA follows: TGTGCCAGCAGCGTGGGCTCTCTCTACGAGCAGTACTTC. Protein sequence: CASSVGSLYEQYF.